These 31 T cell receptor beta chains share one sample of origin, sequenced in a study of T-cell reconstitution after alpha-beta-depleted transplantation in children. Unique molecular identifiers were incorporated during preparation of the TCRbeta library. Each CDR3 protein gets one entry after TCRdb re-called the PCR reads with MiXCR. The sample includes around 680,000 distinct CDR3 sequences, roughly 17% seen only once; the top ten take approximately 1%. Specimen: PBMCs from the stem cell graft donor, collected from the stem cell graft. These receptors were taken from a human donor who donated a stem cell graft to a child with acute myeloid leukemia.

Notes on this clonotype: This could be a read error, since a much larger clone is one nucleotide away. V is TRBV6-1 and J is TRBJ1-5; 8 nucleotides agree with TRBD1. The CDR3 consists of 14 residues. CDR1 MNHNS and CDR2 SASEGT come from the germline V gene. The CDR3 DNA reads as TGTGCCAGCGGGCGCTCAGGGGGCAATCGGCCCCAGCATTTT. As protein: CASGRSGGNRPQHF.

This clonotype was seen at least ten times. The J gene is TRBJ2-3, the V gene TRBV7-2; no definite D call. This CDR3 contains 12 residues. V was pared by 4 bases and J by 2 bases, with 4 bases between. Germline CDR1 and CDR2: SGHTA and FQGNSA. The CDR3 region has the DNA TGTGCCAGCAGCTGGCTCACAGATACGCAGTATTTT. Translation: CASSWLTDTQYF. The full variable domain, its missing parts supplied by reference TRBV7-2 and TRBJ2-3, is GAGVSQSPSNKVTEKGKDVELRCDPISGHTALYWYRQSLGQGLEFLIYFQGNSAPDKSGLPSDRFSAERTGGSVSTLTIQRTQQEDSAVYLCASSWLTDTQYFGPGTRLTVL.

V usage is TRBV7-6 and J usage is TRBJ2-3, with TRBD2 matching over 8 bases. Germline CDR1 reads SGHVS; CDR2 reads FNYEAQ. This CDR3 has 16 residues. Unmatched junction bases numbered 5, after V lost 1 base and J lost 2 bases. The CDR3 protein is CASSLDPGGPTDTQYF. The CDR3 DNA reads as TGTGCCAGCAGCTTAGATCCGGGGGGGCCCACAGATACGCAGTATTTT.

V and J are TRBV5-1 and TRBJ2-6; unclear D gene. Germline assignment: CDR1 SGHRS and CDR2 YFSETQ. The length of the CDR3 is 14 residues. Trimming took 8 bases from V and 4 from J, leaving 13 bases between them. CDR3 amino acids: CASSSTLGANVLTF. CDR3 DNA: TGCGCCAGTTCCTCAACCCTCGGGGCCAACGTCCTGACTTTC.

As for this clonotype: A much bigger clone sits one base away, suggesting this may be a read error. The chain joins TRBV6-5 to TRBJ1-1, with 8 bases lining up with TRBD1. The CDR3 has 16 residues. Germline CDR1 reads MNHEY; CDR2 reads SVGAGI. The DNA for the CDR3 is TGTACCAGCAGTTACTCTATGGGACAGGCGAACACTGAAGCTTTCTTT. Encoded protein: CTSSYSMGQANTEAFF.

This clonotype was recorded many times. This sequence joins TRBV20-1 and TRBJ1-6, with 10 bases fitting TRBD1. The V segment lost 0 bases and the J segment 9 bases; nucleotides outside the gene matches: 5. CDR1 and CDR2 from the germline V gene are DFQATT and SNEGSKA (reference sequence). The CDR3 extends over 15 amino acids. For the CDR3, the DNA is TGCAGTGCTAGAGATTCGACAGGGGGCAGTTCACCCCTCCACTTT. The encoded protein is CSARDSTGGSSPLHF.

This clonotype was seen many times. The chain combines TRBV6-4 with TRBJ2-3, with 8 nucleotides matching TRBD1. The CDR3 extends over 14 amino acids. The trim removed 3 bases at V and 4 bases at J, leaving 3 bases unmatched. Germline loops: CDR1 MRHNA, CDR2 SNTAGT. In nucleotides, the CDR3 is TGTGCCAGCAGTGATCAGGGGGCGCCAGATACGCAGTATTTT. It encodes CASSDQGAPDTQYF.

This clonotype has more than one count but fewer than ten. V is TRBV5-6 and J is TRBJ1-4, with 8 bases matching TRBD1. Germline assignment: CDR1 SGHDT and CDR2 YYEEEE. This CDR3 is built from 14 residues. Germline trimming cut 2 bases from V and 9 bases from J; bases unmatched to any gene: 6. CDR3: CASSLRDRLQKLFF. The DNA of the CDR3 is TGTGCCAGCAGCTTAAGGGACAGGCTCCAAAAACTGTTTTTT.

This clonotype appeared many times. This chain uses TRBV12-3 or TRBV12-4 with TRBJ1-5, with no clear D. The V end was cut by 4 bases, the J end by 0 bases, with 13 bases between. This CDR3 has 16 amino acids. CDR3 DNA: TGTGCCAGCAGTTCCGTGGGTCCGTATAGCAATCAGCCCCAGCATTTT. Its translation: CASSSVGPYSNQPQHF.

In DNA, the CDR3 is TGTGCCAGCAGTTTAAGGTTAAGCGGGGCGGGAGATACGCAGTATTTT. It translates to CASSLRLSGAGDTQYF. V is TRBV12-3 or TRBV12-4 and J is TRBJ2-3; 7 bases are a match to TRBD2. V shed 2 bases and J 5 bases; nucleotides not matched to a gene: 10. This CDR3 is built from 16 residues.

This clonotype was detected many times. V usage is TRBV20-1 and J usage is TRBJ2-1, with D possibly being TRBD1 (5 bases). The CDR3 spans 16 residues. V lost 2 bases to trimming and J lost 2 bases, with 16 bases between them. Germline CDR1 is DFQATT and CDR2 is SNEGSKA (reference sequence). The CDR3, as DNA: TGCAGTGCTAGATCCCCACAGGTCTCGACCTACAATGAGCAGTTCTTC. Translated: CSARSPQVSTYNEQFF.

Concerning this clonotype itself: With a much larger clone just one base away, this may be a read error. The genes are TRBV6-1 and TRBJ1-4; 9 nucleotides match TRBD1. Germline V lookup: CDR1 MNHNS, CDR2 SASEGT. The CDR3 runs 14 residues. The CDR3 DNA reads as TGTGCCAGCGGTAGACAGGGGGAGAATGAAAACCTGTTTTTT. Its protein product is CASGRQGENENLFF.

This clonotype was recorded a few times. The chain has TRBV28 and TRBJ1-2; D possibly corresponds to TRBD1 (6 bases). V was pared by 6 bases and J by 8 bases, with 13 bases between. CDR1 is MDHEN and CDR2 is SYDVKM in the germline V gene. The CDR3 has 12 amino acids. CDR3 bases: TGTGCCAGCAGCTCCAGGGGCCCGGGCTACACCTTC. Translating it yields CASSSRGPGYTF.

V is TRBV7-2 and J is TRBJ1-1; 8 nucleotides match TRBD1. Trimming took 4 bases from V and 5 from J; bases not matched to a gene: 6. The germline CDR1 and CDR2 sequences are SGHTA and FQGNSA. The CDR3 sequence is 14 residues long. CDR3 in DNA: TGTGCCAGCAGCTCAGGACAGGGATTTACTGAAGCTTTCTTT. Amino acid sequence: CASSSGQGFTEAFF.

This clonotype was seen a handful of times. This chain connects TRBV20-1 to TRBJ1-5; possibly TRBD1 for D (5 bases). Germline V lookup: CDR1 DFQATT, CDR2 SNEGSKA (reference sequence). The CDR3 has 14 amino acids. V lost 6 bases and J lost 6, with 18 bases in between. The CDR3 nucleotides read TGCAGTGCGCCTCGGGGGGGTTTTGGTCAGCCCCAGCATTTT. It specifies CSAPRGGFGQPQHF.

This clonotype was counted many times. The chain is built from TRBV20-1 and TRBJ1-4; 9 bases fit TRBD1. V was pared by 5 bases and J by 1 base, with 2 bases of the junction left unmatched. Germline V gives CDR1 DFQATT, CDR2 SNEGSKA (reference sequence). The CDR3 has 14 residues. CDR3 DNA sequence: TGCAGTGCTGCGGACAGGGGAACTAATGAAAAACTGTTTTTT. This encodes CSAADRGTNEKLFF.

This clonotype was recorded at least ten times. The CDR3 bases are TGTGCCAGCAGAAAGGACAGGGGGCTTACTGAAGCTTTCTTT. Its protein is CASRKDRGLTEAFF. The chain combines TRBV27 with TRBJ1-1, with 11 bases aligning to TRBD1. J gave up 5 bases and V 6 bases, and 5 bases lay outside the gene matches. The CDR3 length is 14 residues. The germline gives CDR1 MNHEY, CDR2 SMNVEV (reference sequence).

In this sample, this clonotype turned up many times. The chain combines TRBV19 with TRBJ1-5, with no clear D. V was clipped by 3 bases and J by 1 base, with 10 bases between them. Germline V gene data show CDR1 as LNHDA and CDR2 as SQIVND (reference sequence). The CDR3 is made up of 15 amino acids. The CDR3 reads CASSIYPGSNQPQHF. The CDR3, as DNA: TGTGCCAGTAGTATCTATCCCGGGAGCAATCAGCCCCAGCATTTT.

This clonotype has a handful of counts. The V gene is TRBV6-1, the J gene TRBJ1-2; 7 bases agree with TRBD1. Germline values: CDR1 MNHNS, CDR2 SASEGT. The CDR3 has 15 residues. The J segment lost 0 bases and the V segment lost 4 bases, leaving 5 bases of the junction unmatched. CDR3 protein: CASSGTGQANYGYTF. The CDR3 bases are TGTGCCAGCAGTGGGACAGGACAAGCTAACTATGGCTACACCTTC.

This clonotype was observed a handful of times. The rearrangement uses TRBV28 and TRBJ1-2; D not resolved. Germline V gene data show CDR1 as MDHEN and CDR2 as SYDVKM. The CDR3 extends over 13 amino acids. V was pared by 6 bases and J by 5 bases, with 13 bases between. In nucleotides, the CDR3 is TGTGCCAGCAGCCCCACGGTGGCTTATGGCTACACCTTC. As protein: CASSPTVAYGYTF.

This clonotype was recorded at least ten times. The V gene is TRBV6-1, the J gene TRBJ1-3; D unclear. Germline assignment: CDR1 MNHNS and CDR2 SASEGT. Trimming pared 6 bases from V and 3 bases from J, leaving 15 bases between. CDR3 length equals 15 residues. CDR3 nucleotides: TGTGCCAGCAGCACCCGGCAGATAAATGGAAACACCATATATTTT. Protein product: CASSTRQINGNTIYF.

The CDR3 DNA follows: TGTGCCAGCAGTACAACGGTTAGCGGGGGGATGGACACCGGGGAGCTGTTTTTT. Translating gives CASSTTVSGGMDTGELFF. The chain is built from TRBV6-1 and TRBJ2-2; 10 nucleotides agree with TRBD2. The CDR3 consists of 18 residues. From germline, CDR1 is MNHNS and CDR2 SASEGT. The trim removed 5 bases at V and 3 bases at J, leaving 12 bases unmatched.

This clonotype was seen a few times. The chain joins TRBV11-2 to TRBJ1-3, with TRBD1 as a possible D gene (6 bases). The CDR3 length is 16 residues. Germline V gene lookup returns CDR1 SGHAT and CDR2 FQNNGV. The V gene lost 4 bases and the J gene lost 0 bases, with 13 bases spanning the gap. The CDR3 loop reads CASSSDRTISGNTIYF. The CDR3 DNA follows: TGTGCCAGCAGCTCCGACAGGACCATCTCTGGAAACACCATATATTTT.

This clonotype was seen ten or more times. The chain uses TRBV10-3 and TRBJ2-5; D might be TRBD1 (6 bases). CDR1 is ENHRY, CDR2 SYGVKD, per germline. The CDR3 has 16 residues. The V end lost 0 bases, the J end lost 3 bases, and 14 bases lay between the germline ends. The CDR3 loop is CAISESFKDSKETQYF. The DNA of the CDR3 is TGTGCCATCAGTGAGTCCTTCAAGGACAGTAAAGAGACCCAGTACTTC.

The gene calls are TRBV20-1 and TRBJ1-5; no clear D. V was clipped by 5 bases and J by 4 bases, with 9 bases between them. Per the germline V gene, CDR1 is DFQATT and CDR2 is SNEGSKA (reference sequence). The CDR3 sequence is 12 residues long. As DNA, the CDR3 is TGCAGTGCTTCCCTCAGTAATCAGCCCCAGCATTTT. Protein: CSASLSNQPQHF.

The rearrangement joins TRBV4-1 to TRBJ2-1; 9 bases are shared with TRBD2. This CDR3 comprises 18 residues. The germline CDR1 and CDR2 sequences are MGHRA and YSYEKL. V shed 7 bases and J 0 bases; nucleotides not matched to a gene: 13. The CDR3 DNA reads as TGCGCCAGCAAGCTTCAAGCGGGGGGCTTAAGCTCCTACAATGAGCAGTTCTTC. It yields the protein CASKLQAGGLSSYNEQFF.

A few counts support this clonotype. The rearrangement links TRBV7-2 to TRBJ2-7, with TRBD2 matching over 9 bases. V lost 5 bases and J lost 6; bases outside the gene matches: 11. Germline V gene data show CDR1 as SGHTA and CDR2 as FQGNSA. The CDR3 contains 15 residues. The CDR3 nucleotides are TGTGCCAGCAGCAGTATAGCGGGGGAAGGGGGCGAGCAGTACTTC. Translating it yields CASSSIAGEGGEQYF. The full variable domain, with the rest looked up from reference TRBV7-2 and TRBJ2-7, is GAGVSQSPSNKVTEKGKDVELRCDPISGHTALYWYRQSLGQGLEFLIYFQGNSAPDKSGLPSDRFSAERTGGSVSTLTIQRTQQEDSAVYLCASSSIAGEGGEQYFGPGTRLTVT.

V and J are TRBV11-1 and TRBJ2-5; D not certain. The length of the CDR3 is 15 residues. In germline, CDR1 is SGHAT, CDR2 FQDESV (reference sequence). Trimming took off 3 bases at V and 1 base at J, with 12 bases between the two ends. Written as DNA, the CDR3 is TGTGCCAGCAGCTTTGCAATTCAGCCCCAAGAGACCCAGTACTTC. It specifies CASSFAIQPQETQYF.

This clonotype was recorded many times. This chain connects TRBV20-1 to TRBJ1-1; tentative D call: TRBD1 (5 bases). Germline lookup yields CDR1 DFQATT and CDR2 SNEGSKA (reference sequence). V dropped 2 bases and J dropped 5 bases, with 18 bases sitting between them. The CDR3 is made up of 15 amino acids. The CDR3 nucleotides read TGCAGTGCTAGACCCCCTCAAGCAGGGAGAACTGAAGCTTTCTTT. This translates into CSARPPQAGRTEAFF.

Only a few counts were recorded for this clonotype. The genes are TRBV27 and TRBJ2-7; 9 nucleotides align to TRBD1. CDR1 and CDR2 (germline): MNHEY, SMNVEV (reference sequence). This CDR3 has 16 residues. After removal of 5 bases from V and 7 bases from J, the junction contained 15 bases not matched to a gene. CDR3 protein: CASSPRGNRGLGEQYV. As DNA, the CDR3 is TGTGCCAGCAGTCCTCGGGGGAACAGGGGGCTCGGTGAGCAGTACGTC.

This clonotype appeared many times. This sequence joins TRBV20-1 and TRBJ1-2; tentative D call: TRBD1 (5 bases). V lost 0 bases, J lost 2 bases, and 13 bases lay in between. The CDR3 is made up of 15 amino acids. Germline V CDR1 and CDR2: DFQATT, SNEGSKA (reference sequence). The CDR3 DNA sequence: TGCAGTGCTAGAGATTGGGGGGGAGGGAACTATGGCTACACCTTC. Its protein product is CSARDWGGGNYGYTF.